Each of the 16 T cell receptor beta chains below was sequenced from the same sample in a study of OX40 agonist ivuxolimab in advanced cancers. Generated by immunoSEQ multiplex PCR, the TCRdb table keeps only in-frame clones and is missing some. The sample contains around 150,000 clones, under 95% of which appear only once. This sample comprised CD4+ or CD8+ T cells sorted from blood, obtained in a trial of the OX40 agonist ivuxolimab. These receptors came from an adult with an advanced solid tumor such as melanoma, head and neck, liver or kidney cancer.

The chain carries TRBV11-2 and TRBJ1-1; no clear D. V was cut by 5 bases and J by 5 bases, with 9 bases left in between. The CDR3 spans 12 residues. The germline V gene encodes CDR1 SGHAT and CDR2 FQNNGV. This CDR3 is CASSHPGTEAFF. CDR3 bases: TGTGCCAGCAGCCATCCGGGGACTGAAGCTTTCTTT.

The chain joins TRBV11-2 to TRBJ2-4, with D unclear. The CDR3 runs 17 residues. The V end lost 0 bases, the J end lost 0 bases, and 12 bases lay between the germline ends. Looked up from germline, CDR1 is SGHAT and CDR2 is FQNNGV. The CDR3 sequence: CASSLDQLLLAKNIQYF. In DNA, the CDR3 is TGTGCCAGCAGCTTAGATCAGCTTCTTCTAGCCAAAAACATTCAGTACTTC.

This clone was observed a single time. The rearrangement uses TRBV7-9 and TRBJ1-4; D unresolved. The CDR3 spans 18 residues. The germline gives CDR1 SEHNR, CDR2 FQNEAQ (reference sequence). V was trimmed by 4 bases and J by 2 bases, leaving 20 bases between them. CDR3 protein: CASSSGGLGITTNEKLFF. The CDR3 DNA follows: TGTGCCAGCAGCTCCGGAGGGTTGGGGATAACGACTAATGAAAAACTGTTTTTT.

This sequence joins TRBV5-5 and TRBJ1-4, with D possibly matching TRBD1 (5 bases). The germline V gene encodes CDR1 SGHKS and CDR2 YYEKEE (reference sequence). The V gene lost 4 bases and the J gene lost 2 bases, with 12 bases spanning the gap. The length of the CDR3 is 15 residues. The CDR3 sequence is CASSTNGGTNEKLFF. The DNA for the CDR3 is TGTGCCAGCAGCACAAATGGGGGGACTAATGAAAAACTGTTTTTT.

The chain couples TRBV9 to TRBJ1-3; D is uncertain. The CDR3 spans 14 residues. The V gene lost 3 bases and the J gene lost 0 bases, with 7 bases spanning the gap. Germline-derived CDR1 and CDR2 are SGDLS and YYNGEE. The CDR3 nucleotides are TGTGCCAGCAGCGCACAGAGCTCTGGAAACACCATATATTTT. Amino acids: CASSAQSSGNTIYF.

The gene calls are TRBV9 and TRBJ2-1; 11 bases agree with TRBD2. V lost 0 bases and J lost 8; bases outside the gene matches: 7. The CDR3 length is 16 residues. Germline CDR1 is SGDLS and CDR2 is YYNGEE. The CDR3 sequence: CASSVAGLAGGDEQFF. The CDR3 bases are TGTGCCAGCAGCGTAGCTGGGCTAGCGGGAGGAGATGAGCAGTTCTTC.

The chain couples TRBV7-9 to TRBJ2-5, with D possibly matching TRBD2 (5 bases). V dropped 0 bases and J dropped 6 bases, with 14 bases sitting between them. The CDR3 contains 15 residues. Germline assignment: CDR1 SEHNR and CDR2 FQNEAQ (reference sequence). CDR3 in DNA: TGTGCCAGCAGCTTAGCGTCACTCCTCGGGAAGACCCAGTACTTC. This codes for CASSLASLLGKTQYF. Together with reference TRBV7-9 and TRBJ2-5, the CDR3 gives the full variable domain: DTGVSQNPRHKITKRGQNVTFRCDPISEHNRLYWYRQTLGQGPEFLTYFQNEAQLEKSRLLSDRFSAERPKGSFSTLEIQRTEQGDSAMYLCASSLASLLGKTQYFGPGTRLLVL.

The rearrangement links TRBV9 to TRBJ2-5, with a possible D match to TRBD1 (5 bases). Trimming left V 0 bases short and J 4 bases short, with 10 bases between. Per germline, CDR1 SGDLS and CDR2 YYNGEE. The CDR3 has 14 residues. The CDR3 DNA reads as TGTGCCAGCAGCGTAGTTCCCCAGGGAGAGACCCAGTACTTC. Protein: CASSVVPQGETQYF.

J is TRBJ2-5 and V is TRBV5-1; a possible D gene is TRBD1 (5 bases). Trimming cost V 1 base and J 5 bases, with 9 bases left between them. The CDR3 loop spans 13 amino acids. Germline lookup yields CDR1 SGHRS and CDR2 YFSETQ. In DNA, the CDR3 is TGCGCCAGCAGCTTGTGGCAGGGTGAGACCCAGTACTTC. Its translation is CASSLWQGETQYF.

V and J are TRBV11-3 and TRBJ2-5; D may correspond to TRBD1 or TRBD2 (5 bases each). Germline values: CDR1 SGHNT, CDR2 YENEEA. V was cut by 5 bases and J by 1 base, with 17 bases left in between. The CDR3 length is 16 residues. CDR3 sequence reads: CASSPGATSTQETQYF. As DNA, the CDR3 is TGTGCCAGCAGCCCCGGGGCCACCTCCACCCAAGAGACCCAGTACTTC.

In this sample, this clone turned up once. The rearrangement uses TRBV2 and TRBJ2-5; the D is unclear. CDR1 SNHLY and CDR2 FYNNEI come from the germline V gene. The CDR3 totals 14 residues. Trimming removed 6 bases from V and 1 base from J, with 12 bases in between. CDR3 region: CASRDRRTQETQYF. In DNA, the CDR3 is TGTGCCAGCAGGGATAGGCGGACCCAAGAGACCCAGTACTTC.

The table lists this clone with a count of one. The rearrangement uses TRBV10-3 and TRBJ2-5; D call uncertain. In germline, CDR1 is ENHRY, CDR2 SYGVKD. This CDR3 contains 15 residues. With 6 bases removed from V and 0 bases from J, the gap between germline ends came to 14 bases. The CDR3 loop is CAIRGSLKDQETQYF. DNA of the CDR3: TGTGCCATCAGGGGCAGCCTTAAAGACCAAGAGACCCAGTACTTC.

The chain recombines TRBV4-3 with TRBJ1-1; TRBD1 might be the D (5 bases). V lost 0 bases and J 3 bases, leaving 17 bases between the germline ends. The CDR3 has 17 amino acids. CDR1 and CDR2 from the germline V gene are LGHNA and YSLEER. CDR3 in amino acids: CASSQDGSGGDHTEAFF. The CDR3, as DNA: TGCGCCAGCAGCCAAGATGGGTCAGGTGGGGACCACACTGAAGCTTTCTTT.

CDR3 loop: CASSSQGTSNQPQHF. The CDR3 DNA reads TGTGCCAGCAGTTCTCAGGGGACTAGCAATCAGCCCCAGCATTTT. This chain connects TRBV6-1 to TRBJ1-5, with D maybe TRBD1 (6 bases). Germline CDR1 and CDR2: MNHNS and SASEGT. V lost 5 bases to trimming and J lost 0 bases, with 11 bases between them. The CDR3 runs 15 residues.

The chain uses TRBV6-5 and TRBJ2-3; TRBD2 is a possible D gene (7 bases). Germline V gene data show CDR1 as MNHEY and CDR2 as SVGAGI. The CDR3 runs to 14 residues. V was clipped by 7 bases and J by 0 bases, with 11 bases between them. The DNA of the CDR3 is TGTGCCAGCAAGAGCGGGACAAGCACAGATACGCAGTATTTT. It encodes CASKSGTSTDTQYF.

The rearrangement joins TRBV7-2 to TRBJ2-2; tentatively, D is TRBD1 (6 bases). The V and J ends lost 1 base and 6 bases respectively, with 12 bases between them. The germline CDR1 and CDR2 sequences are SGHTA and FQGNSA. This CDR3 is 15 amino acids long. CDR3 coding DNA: TGTGCCAGCAGCTTAGAACAGGGCGAAGCCGGGGAGCTGTTTTTT. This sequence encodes CASSLEQGEAGELFF.